These T cell receptor beta chains were read from a single sample in a study of cytomegalovirus exposure and HLA in healthy donors. Assay: immunoSEQ multiplex PCR; the TCRdb copy retains only in-frame clones and omits some. Recorded here are tens of thousands of clones; the top ten clones represent 0.58%. The material sequenced was PBMCs. These receptors all stem from a man aged 45-65 years in good health and CMV-seronegative. CDR3s include the opening cysteine and the closing phenylalanine or tryptophan. The D gene is left open where the match is weak.

D	V	J	DNA	CDR3
.	TRBV18	TRBJ1-6	TGTGCCAGCTCACCCTCCCGGTCGGATAATTCACCCCTCCACTTT	CASSPSRSDNSPLHF
.	TRBV9	TRBJ2-2	TGTGCCAGCAGCGTAGTAGGGGGGGCGCCGCACGGGGAGCTGTTTTTT	CASSVVGGAPHGELFF
TRBD1	TRBV2	TRBJ2-2	TGTGCCAGCCCGAAAAAAACAGGGGGCACCGGGGAGCTGTTTTTT	CASPKKTGGTGELFF
.	TRBV27	TRBJ2-7	TGTGCCAGCAGTTTATCCAGCACACGCAGGGGTTCGACCTCCTACGAGCAGTACTTC	CASSLSSTRRGSTSYEQYF
.	TRBV4-1	TRBJ2-7	TGCGCCAGCAGCCAAGTTGGGGGTCAGGGGTACGAGCAGTACTTC	CASSQVGGQGYEQYF
.	TRBV15	TRBJ1-1	TGTGCCACCAGCAGAGGGGGACATAACACTGAAGCTTTCTTT	CATSRGGHNTEAFF
.	TRBV6-5	TRBJ2-7	TGTGCCAGCAGTTACGGTGGAGGGGGCATTTACGAGCAGTACTTC	CASSYGGGGIYEQYF
TRBD1	TRBV15	TRBJ2-7	TGTGCCACCAGCAGAGATGGGACAGGGAACTACGAGCAGTACTTC	CATSRDGTGNYEQYF
.	TRBV30	TRBJ2-7	TGTGCCTGGAGTACAGATTCCTACGAGCAGTACTTC	CAWSTDSYEQYF
TRBD1	TRBV5-1	TRBJ2-5	TGCGCCAGCAGCTTAGGGACAGCGAAAGAGACCCAGTACTTC	CASSLGTAKETQYF
.	TRBV11-1	TRBJ2-7	TGTGCCAGCAGCTTAGAGGGGGTCACCTACGAGCAGTACTTC	CASSLEGVTYEQYF
.	TRBV11-1	TRBJ2-7	TGTGCCAGCAGCCACAGGGTAACTCTCGACGAGCAGTACTTC	CASSHRVTLDEQYF
.	TRBV6-1	TRBJ1-1	TGTGCCAGCAGTGAATTTCAGCGAGGAATGAACACTGAAGCTTTCTTT	CASSEFQRGMNTEAFF
.	TRBV5-6	TRBJ1-5	TGTGCCAGCAGGTACTCAGGGGGCAATCAGCCCCAGCATTTT	CASRYSGGNQPQHF
.	TRBV6-5	TRBJ1-2	TGTGCCAGCAGCCCGCGGGGGGGCGGTGATGGCTACACCTTC	CASSPRGGGDGYTF
.	TRBV28	TRBJ1-2	TGTGCCAGCAGCTCTCCGGACAGAAAAGGCTACACCTTC	CASSSPDRKGYTF
.	TRBV6-4	TRBJ2-1	TGTGCCAGCAGGCGGATCGCAGGGTACGATGAGCAGTTCTTC	CASRRIAGYDEQFF
.	TRBV5-5	TRBJ2-7	TGTGCCGGCAGCTTGGTTGGGAGCTCCTACGAGCAGTACTTC	CAGSLVGSSYEQYF
.	TRBV7-8	TRBJ2-7	TGTGCCAGCAGCTCCAAAGGGACTTCCTACGAGCAGTACTTC	CASSSKGTSYEQYF
TRBD2	TRBV6-5	TRBJ2-2	TGTGCCAGCAGATGGCAGGGACTAGCCCCCGGGGAGCTGTTTTTT	CASRWQGLAPGELFF
.	TRBV25-1	TRBJ2-1	TGTGCCAGCACCCCCCGAGAGACAGATTACAATGAGCAGTTCTTC	CASTPRETDYNEQFF
TRBD2	TRBV7-2	TRBJ2-1	TGTGCCAGCAGCTTAGGAACTAGCGGGGGCGCCATGAAGTTCTTC	CASSLGTSGGAMKFF
.	TRBV2	TRBJ1-4	TGTGCCAGCAGTGCGATAGGGGCAACTAATGAAAAACTGTTTTTT	CASSAIGATNEKLFF